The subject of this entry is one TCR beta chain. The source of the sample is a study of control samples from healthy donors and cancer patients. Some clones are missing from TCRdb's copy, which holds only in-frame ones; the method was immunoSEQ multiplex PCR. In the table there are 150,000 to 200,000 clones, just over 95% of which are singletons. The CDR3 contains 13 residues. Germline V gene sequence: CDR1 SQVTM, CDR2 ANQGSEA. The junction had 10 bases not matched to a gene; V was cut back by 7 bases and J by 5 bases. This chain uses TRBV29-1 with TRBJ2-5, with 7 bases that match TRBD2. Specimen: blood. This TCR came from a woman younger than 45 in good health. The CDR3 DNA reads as TGCAGCGACGAGGGGAGGGGACGCGAGACCCAGTACTTC. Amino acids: CSDEGRGRETQYF.